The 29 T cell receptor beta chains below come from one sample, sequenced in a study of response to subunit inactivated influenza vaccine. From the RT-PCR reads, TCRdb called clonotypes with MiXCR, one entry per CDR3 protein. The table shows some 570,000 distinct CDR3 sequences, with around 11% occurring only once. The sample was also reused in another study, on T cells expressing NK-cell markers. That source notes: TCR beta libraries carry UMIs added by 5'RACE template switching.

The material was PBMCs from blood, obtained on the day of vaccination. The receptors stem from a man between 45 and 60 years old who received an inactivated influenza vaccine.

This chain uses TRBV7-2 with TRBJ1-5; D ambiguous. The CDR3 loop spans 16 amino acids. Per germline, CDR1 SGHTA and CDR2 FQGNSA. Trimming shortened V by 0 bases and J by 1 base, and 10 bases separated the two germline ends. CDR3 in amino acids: CASSLAVGFSNQPQHF. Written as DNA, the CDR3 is TGTGCCAGCAGCTTAGCGGTAGGGTTCAGCAATCAGCCCCAGCATTTT.

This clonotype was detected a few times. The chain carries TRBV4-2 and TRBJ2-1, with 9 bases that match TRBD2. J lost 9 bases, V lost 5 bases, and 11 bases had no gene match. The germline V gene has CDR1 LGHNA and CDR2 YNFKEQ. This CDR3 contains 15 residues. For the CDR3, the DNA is TGTGCCAGCAGCACTGAAGGGACTAGCAGTCTTGAGCAGTTCTTC. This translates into CASSTEGTSSLEQFF.

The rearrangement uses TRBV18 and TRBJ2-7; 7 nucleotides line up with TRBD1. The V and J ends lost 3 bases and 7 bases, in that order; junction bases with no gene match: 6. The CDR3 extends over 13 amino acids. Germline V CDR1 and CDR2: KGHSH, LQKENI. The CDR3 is CASSPSVTGEQYF. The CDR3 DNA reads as TGTGCCAGCTCACCTTCTGTGACAGGGGAGCAGTACTTC. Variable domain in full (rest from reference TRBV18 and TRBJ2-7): NAGVMQNPRHLVRRRGQEARLRCSPMKGHSHVYWYRQLPEEGLKFMVYLQKENIIDESGMPKERFSAEFPKEGPSILRIQQVVRGDSAAYFCASSPSVTGEQYFGPGTRLTVT.

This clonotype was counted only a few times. CDR3 nucleotide sequence: TGTGCCAGCAGCTTAGGGGCCCCTTTCGAGACCCAGTACTTC. Protein: CASSLGAPFETQYF. The genes are TRBV7-3 and TRBJ2-5, with a tentative D call TRBD1 (5 bases). CDR1 is SGHTA, CDR2 FQGTGA, per germline. The CDR3 consists of 14 residues. V was cut by 2 bases and J by 5 bases, with 12 bases left in between. Drawing the rest from reference TRBV7-3 and TRBJ2-5, the complete variable domain is GAGVSQTPSNKVTEKGKYVELRCDPISGHTALYWYRQSLGQGPEFLIYFQGTGAADDSGLPNDRFFAVRPEGSVSTLKIQRTERGDSAVYLCASSLGAPFETQYFGPGTRLLVL.

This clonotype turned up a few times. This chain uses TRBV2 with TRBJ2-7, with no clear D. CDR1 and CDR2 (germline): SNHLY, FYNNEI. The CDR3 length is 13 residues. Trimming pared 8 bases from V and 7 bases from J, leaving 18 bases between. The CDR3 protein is CASQPTGLGEQYF. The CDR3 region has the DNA TGTGCCAGCCAACCGACGGGCTTGGGAGAGCAGTACTTC.

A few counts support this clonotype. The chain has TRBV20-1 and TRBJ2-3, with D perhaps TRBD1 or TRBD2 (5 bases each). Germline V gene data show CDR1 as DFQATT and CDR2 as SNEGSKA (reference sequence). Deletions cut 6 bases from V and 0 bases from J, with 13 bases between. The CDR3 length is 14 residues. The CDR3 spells CSASGLASTDTQYF. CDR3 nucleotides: TGCAGTGCGTCGGGGCTTGCCAGCACAGATACGCAGTATTTT.

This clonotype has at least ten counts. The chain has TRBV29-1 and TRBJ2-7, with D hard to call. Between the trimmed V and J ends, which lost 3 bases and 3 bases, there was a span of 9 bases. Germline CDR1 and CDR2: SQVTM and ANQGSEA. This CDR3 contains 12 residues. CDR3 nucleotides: TGCAGCGTTGAGGACGGAAACTACGAGCAGTACTTC. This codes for CSVEDGNYEQYF.

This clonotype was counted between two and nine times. The CDR3 protein is CASSSPGQGPYEQYF. The CDR3 bases are TGTGCCAGCAGCTCACCGGGACAGGGGCCCTACGAGCAGTACTTC. The genes are TRBV7-9 and TRBJ2-7, with 10 bases fitting TRBD1. CDR3 length: 15 residues. V was clipped by 4 bases and J by 2 bases; unmatched bases: 5. The germline gives CDR1 SEHNR, CDR2 FQNEAQ (reference sequence).

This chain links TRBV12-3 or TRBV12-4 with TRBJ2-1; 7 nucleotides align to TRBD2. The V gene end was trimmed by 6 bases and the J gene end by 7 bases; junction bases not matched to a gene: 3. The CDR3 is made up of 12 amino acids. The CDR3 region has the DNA TGTGCCAGCAGGTCAGCGGGGAATGAGCAGTTCTTC. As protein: CASRSAGNEQFF.

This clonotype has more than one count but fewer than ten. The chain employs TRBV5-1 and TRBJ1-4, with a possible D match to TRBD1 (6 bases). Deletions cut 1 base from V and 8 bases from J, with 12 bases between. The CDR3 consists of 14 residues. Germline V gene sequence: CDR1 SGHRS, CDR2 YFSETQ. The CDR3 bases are TGCGCCAGCAGCTTGCGGGGGGCTGGCGAAAAACTGTTTTTT. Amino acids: CASSLRGAGEKLFF.

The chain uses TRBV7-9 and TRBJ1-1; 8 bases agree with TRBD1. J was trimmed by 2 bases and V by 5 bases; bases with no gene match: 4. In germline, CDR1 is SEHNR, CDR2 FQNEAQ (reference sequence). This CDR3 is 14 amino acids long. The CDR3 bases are TGTGCCAGCAGCGTACAGGGGGTAAACACTGAAGCTTTCTTT. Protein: CASSVQGVNTEAFF.

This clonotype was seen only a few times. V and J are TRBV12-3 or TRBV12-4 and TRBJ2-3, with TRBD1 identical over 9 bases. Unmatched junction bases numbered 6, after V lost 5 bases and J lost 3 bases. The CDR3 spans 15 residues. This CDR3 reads CASSKPGQGTDTQYF. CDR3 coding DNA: TGTGCCAGCAGTAAACCGGGACAGGGTACAGATACGCAGTATTTT.

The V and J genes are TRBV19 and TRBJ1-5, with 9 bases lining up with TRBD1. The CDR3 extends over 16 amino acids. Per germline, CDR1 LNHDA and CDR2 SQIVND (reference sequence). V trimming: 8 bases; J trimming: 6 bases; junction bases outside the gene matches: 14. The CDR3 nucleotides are TGTGCCAGTGGCCGATCCGGGACAGGGTATCTTCAGCCCCAGCATTTT. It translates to CASGRSGTGYLQPQHF.

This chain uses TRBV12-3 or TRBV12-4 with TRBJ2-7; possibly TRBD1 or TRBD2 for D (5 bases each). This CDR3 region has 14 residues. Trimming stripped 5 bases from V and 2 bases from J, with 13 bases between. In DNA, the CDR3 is TGTGCCAGCAGTGTCGGGACCCGAGCCTACGAGCAGTACTTC. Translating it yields CASSVGTRAYEQYF.

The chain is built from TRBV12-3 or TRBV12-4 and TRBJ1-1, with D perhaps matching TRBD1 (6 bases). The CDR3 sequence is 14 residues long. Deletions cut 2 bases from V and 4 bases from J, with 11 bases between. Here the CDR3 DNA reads TGTGCCAGCAGTTTAAGGCAGGGGAGCACTGAAGCTTTCTTT. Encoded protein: CASSLRQGSTEAFF.

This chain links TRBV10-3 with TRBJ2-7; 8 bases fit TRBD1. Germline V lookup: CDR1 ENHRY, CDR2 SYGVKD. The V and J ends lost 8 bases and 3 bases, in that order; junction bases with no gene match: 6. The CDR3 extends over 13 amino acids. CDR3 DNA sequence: TGTGCCATCGGACAGGGTTTGATCTACGAGCAGTACTTC. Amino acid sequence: CAIGQGLIYEQYF.

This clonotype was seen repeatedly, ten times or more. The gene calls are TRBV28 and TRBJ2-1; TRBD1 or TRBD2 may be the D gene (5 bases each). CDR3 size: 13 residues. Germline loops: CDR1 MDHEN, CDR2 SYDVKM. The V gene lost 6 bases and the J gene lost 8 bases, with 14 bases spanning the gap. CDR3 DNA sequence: TGTGCCAGCAGACGGGGCCCGAGGTATGAGCAGTTCTTC. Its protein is CASRRGPRYEQFF.

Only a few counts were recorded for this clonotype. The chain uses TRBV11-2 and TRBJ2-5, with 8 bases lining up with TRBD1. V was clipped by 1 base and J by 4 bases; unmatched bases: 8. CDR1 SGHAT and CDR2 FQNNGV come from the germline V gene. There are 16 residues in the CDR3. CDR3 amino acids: CASSLAQGAYGETQYF. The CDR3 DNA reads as TGTGCCAGCAGCTTAGCCCAGGGGGCTTATGGAGAGACCCAGTACTTC.

The CDR3 bases are TGTGCCAGCAGTCCAGACAGTAGTGGCAATCAGCCCCAGCATTTT. Translated: CASSPDSSGNQPQHF. The J gene is TRBJ1-5, the V gene TRBV6-2 or TRBV6-3, with a possible D match to TRBD1 (5 bases). Trimming left V 5 bases short and J 2 bases short, with 13 bases between. This CDR3 has 15 residues. Germline V gene sequence: CDR1 MNHEY, CDR2 SVGEGT.

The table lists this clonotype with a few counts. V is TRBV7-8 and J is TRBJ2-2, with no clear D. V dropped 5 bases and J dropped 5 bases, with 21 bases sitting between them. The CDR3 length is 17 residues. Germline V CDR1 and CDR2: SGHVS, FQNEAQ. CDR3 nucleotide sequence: TGTGCCAGCAGCCCCTCCGGGTTAGGCCCTCCTACCGGGGAGCTGTTTTTT. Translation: CASSPSGLGPPTGELFF.

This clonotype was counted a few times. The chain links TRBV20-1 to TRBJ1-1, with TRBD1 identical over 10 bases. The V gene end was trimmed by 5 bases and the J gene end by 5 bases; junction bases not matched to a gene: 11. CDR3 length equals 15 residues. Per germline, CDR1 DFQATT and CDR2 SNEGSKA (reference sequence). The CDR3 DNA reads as TGCAGTGCTCCGAATCGACAGGGGGCAGGGACTGAAGCTTTCTTT. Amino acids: CSAPNRQGAGTEAFF.

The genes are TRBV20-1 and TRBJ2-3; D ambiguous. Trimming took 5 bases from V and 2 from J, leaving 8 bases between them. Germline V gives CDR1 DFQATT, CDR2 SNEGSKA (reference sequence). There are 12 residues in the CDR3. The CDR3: CSAGRFTDTQYF. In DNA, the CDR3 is TGCAGTGCTGGACGGTTCACAGATACGCAGTATTTT.

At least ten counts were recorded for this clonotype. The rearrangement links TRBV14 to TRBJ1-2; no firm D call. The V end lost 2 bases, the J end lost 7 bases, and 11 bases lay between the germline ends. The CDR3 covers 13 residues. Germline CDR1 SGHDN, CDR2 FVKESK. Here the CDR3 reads CASSQWTSGGYTF. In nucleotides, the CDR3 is TGTGCCAGCAGCCAATGGACCTCGGGTGGCTACACCTTC.

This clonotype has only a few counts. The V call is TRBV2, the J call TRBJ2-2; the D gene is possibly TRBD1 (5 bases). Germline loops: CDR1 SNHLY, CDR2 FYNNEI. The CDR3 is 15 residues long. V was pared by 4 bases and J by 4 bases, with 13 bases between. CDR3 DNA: TGTGCCAGCAGTGTTTGGCAGGGAAGCACCGGGGAGCTGTTTTTT. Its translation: CASSVWQGSTGELFF.

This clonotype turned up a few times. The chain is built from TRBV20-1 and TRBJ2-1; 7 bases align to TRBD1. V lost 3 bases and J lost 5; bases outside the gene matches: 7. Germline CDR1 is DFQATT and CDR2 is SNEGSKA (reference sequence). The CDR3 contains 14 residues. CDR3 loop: CSASSGTANNEQFF. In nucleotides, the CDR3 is TGCAGTGCTAGTTCGGGGACAGCAAACAATGAGCAGTTCTTC.

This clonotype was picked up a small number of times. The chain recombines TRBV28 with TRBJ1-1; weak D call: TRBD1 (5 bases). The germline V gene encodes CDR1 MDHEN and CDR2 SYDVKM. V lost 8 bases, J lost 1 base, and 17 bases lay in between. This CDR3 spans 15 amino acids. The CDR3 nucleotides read TGTGCCAGCGCCACATCCGGGGGGGGGAACACTGAAGCTTTCTTT. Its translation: CASATSGGGNTEAFF.

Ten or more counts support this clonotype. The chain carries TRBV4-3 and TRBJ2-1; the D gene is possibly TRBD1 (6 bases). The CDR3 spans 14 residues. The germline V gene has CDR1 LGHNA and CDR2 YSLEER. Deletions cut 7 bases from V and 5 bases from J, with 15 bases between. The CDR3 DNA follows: TGCGCCAGCACCCAGGGGCCTCCTCACAATGAGCAGTTCTTC. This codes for CASTQGPPHNEQFF.

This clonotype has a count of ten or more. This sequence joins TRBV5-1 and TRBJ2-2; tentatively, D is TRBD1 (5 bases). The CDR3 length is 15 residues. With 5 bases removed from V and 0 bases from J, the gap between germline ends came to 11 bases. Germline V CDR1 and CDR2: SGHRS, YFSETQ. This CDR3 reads CASSQGVSNTGELFF. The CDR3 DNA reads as TGCGCCAGCAGTCAAGGGGTTTCGAACACCGGGGAGCTGTTTTTT. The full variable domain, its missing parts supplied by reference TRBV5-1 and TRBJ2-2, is KAGVTQTPRYLIKTRGQQVTLSCSPISGHRSVSWYQQTPGQGLQFLFEYFSETQRNKGNFPGRFSGRQFSNSRSEMNVSTLELGDSALYLCASSQGVSNTGELFFGEGSRLTVL.

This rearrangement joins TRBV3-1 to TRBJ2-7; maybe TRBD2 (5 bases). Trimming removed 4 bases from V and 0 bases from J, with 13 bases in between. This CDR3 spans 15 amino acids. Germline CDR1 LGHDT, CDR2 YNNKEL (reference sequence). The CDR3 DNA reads TGTGCCAGCAGCCCAAGTGTTGGGAGCTCCTACGAGCAGTACTTC. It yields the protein CASSPSVGSSYEQYF.